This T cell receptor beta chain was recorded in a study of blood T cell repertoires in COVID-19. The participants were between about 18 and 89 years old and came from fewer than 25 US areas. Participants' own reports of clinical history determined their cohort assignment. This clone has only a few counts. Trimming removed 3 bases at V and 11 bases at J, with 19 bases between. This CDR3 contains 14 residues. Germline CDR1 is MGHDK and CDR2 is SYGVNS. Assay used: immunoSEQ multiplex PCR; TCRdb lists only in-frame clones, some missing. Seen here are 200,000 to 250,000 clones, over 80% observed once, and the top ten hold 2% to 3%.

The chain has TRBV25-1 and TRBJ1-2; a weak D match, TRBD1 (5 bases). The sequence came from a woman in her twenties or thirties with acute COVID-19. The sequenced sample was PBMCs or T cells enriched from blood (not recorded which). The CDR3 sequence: CASSEYFDSGGYTF. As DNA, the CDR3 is TGTGCCAGCAGTGAGTACTTTGACTCCGGGGGTTACACCTTC.